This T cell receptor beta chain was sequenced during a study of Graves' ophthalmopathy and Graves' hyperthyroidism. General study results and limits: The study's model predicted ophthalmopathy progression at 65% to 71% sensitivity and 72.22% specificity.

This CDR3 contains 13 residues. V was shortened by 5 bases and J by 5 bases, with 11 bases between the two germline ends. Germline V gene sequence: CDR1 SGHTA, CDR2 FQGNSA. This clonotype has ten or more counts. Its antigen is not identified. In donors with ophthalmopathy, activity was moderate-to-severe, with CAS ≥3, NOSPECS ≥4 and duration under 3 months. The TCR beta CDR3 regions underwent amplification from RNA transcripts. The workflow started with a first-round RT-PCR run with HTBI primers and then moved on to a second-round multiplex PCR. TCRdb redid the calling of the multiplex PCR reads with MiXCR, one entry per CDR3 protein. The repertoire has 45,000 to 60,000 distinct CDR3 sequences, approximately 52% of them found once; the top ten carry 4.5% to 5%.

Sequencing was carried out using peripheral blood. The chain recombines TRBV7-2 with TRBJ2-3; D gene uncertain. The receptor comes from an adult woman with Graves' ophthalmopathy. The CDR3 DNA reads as TGTGCCAGCAGCCCCGCCCTAGGAGATACGCAGTATTTT. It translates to CASSPALGDTQYF.